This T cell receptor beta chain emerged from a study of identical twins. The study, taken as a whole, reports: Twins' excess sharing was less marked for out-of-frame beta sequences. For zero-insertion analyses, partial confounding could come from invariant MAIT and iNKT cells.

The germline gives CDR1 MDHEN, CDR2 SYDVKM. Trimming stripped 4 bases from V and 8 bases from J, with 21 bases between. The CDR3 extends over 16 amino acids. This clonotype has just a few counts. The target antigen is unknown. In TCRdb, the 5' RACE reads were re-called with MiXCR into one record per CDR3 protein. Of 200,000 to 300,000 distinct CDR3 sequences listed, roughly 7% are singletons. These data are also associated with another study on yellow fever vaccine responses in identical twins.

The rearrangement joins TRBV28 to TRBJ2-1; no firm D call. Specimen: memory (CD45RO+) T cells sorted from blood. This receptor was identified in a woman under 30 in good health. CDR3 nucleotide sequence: TGTGCCAGCAGTTCCCCTAGTAGCCCTCCTCTCGATGAGCAGTTCTTC. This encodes CASSSPSSPPLDEQFF.